This T cell receptor (beta chain) came from a study of blood T cell repertoires in COVID-19 (dated by TCRdb to the early 2020s). With respect to the entire study: Samples covering the acute and convalescent phases of COVID-19 were provided by collaborators in the United States, Italy and Spain. The material from the prospective study consisted of cDNA or gDNA derived from T cells, B-cell-depleted T cells, or PBMCs. Deeply sampled blood TCRbeta repertoires from subjects exposed to, actively infected with, or recovered from COVID-19 were included in the dataset. A freely available public database, intended as a resource for researchers studying the immune response to SARS-CoV-2, is where the repertoires were released. The samples were drawn from two sources: the first 160 participants of the ongoing ImmuneRACE study, and 1,254 subjects contributed by 6 global collaborators. A de-identified subject ID, COVID-19 status, age in years and sex were almost always included in the sample metadata. Where available, HLA class I and class II types were obtained from metadata supplied by the sample provider rather than from assay-based typing. The full study reports these points: How much clinical and demographic metadata was included differed by source and by participant, and the metadata was provided uncurated.

Concerning this clone itself: This receptor's antigen is unknown. It has no much larger one-base neighbor in the sample; base qualities were not kept.

The CDR3 goes from the cysteine to the phenylalanine over 19 residues. Just the 57-base CDR3 DNA is kept, in frame starting at base 1. TCRbeta CDR3 regions were amplified from genomic DNA using the immunoSEQ Assay, a bias-controlled multiplex PCR. The paper's data handling went like this. Nucleated cell counts per sample were estimated from amplification of reference gene primers within the assay. To quantify the absolute abundance of each unique TCRbeta CDR3 rearrangement, sequence reads were collapsed and filtered. Productive Simpson clonality was computed per sample as the square root of Simpson's diversity index over productive rearrangements. TCRdb carries this immuneACCESS record with in-frame sequences only. Its versions omit some clonotypes, under half of them owing to an unresolved V gene in the studies checked, with the rest unexplained. The V and J calls and clone size were taken over from that table, and D and trimming were inferred from the DNA. Counted in this sample were about 120,000 clones; about 80% of them appeared once. Jointly, the top ten make up about 12% of the sample.

The collaborating institutions used their own protocols to collect whole blood in K2EDTA tubes. Collaborator samples were shipped for TCRbeta analysis as frozen whole blood, isolated PBMCs, or DNA extracted from either sample type. Material: peripheral blood. The sequence derives from a man in his sixties with acute or convalescent COVID-19. The sequence joins TRBV12-2 to TRBJ2-5; TRBD2, the table's D call, was not compared with the DNA. TRBV12-2 is listed as a pseudogene. The CDR3 reads as follows: CASRLSPLAGGIGEETQYF. The DNA is TGTGCAAGTCGCTTATCCCCACTAGCGGGAGGAATTGGGGAAGAGACCCAGTACTTC.